This TCR beta chain was documented in a study of T cell responses to AZD1222 COVID-19 vaccine. Study findings and constraints: Donors skewed white British and female; clonal diversity was possibly underestimated.

Data came from immunoSEQ multiplex PCR; TCRdb stores just in-frame clones and leaves some out. The data hold approximately 80,000 clones, with roughly 88% observed a single time. Pooled together were second doses at about 4 or about 12 weeks. This clone showed up just once. The antigen remains unidentified. V dropped 3 bases and J dropped 6 bases, with 20 bases sitting between them. CDR1 and CDR2 (germline): LNHDA, SQIVND (reference sequence). This CDR3 has 16 residues. This TCR came from an adult who received the AZD1222 COVID-19 vaccine. V is TRBV19 and J is TRBJ1-1; TRBD1 might be the D (5 bases). The input for sequencing was peripheral blood, taken 28 days after the second AZD1222 dose. CDR3 in amino acids: CASSISGPGRLAEAFF. In nucleotides, the CDR3 is TGTGCCAGTAGTATCAGTGGTCCAGGGCGGCTGGCTGAAGCTTTCTTT.